The entry below describes one TCR beta chain. What it binds is not known. The CDR3 is made up of 15 amino acids. V gave up 1 base and J gave up 8 bases, with 14 bases separating them. The V gene's germline CDR1 is SGHTA and CDR2 FQGNSA. The sample originates from a study of vaccination effects on CD4 cells after COVID-19. Study-wide findings and caveats: Common cold coronavirus cross-reactivity was shown by only 1 of 255 vaccine-induced clones in healthy vaccinees.

Antigen-specific CD4+ T cells were expanded (with viral peptide pools) by the ViraFEST assay ahead of sequencing. CD4+ T cell isolation took place after approximately 11 days of culture. Participants each got two BNT162b2 or mRNA-1273 vaccine doses. The protocol was immunoSEQ multiplex PCR, while the TCRdb copy is restricted to in-frame clones and leaves out a portion. The data show roughly 59,000 clones, about 78% seen once. This clonotype originated in a human donor who received a COVID-19 vaccine. This chain connects TRBV7-2 to TRBJ1-4; the D gene is possibly TRBD1 (5 bases). The source material was CD4+ T cells from PBMCs cultured with HCoV-OC43 spike peptides, sampled after COVID-19 vaccination. Regarding subset: HCoV-OC43 spike overlapping peptide pool stimulation. CDR3 protein: CASSLVGGMGEKLFF. In nucleotides, the CDR3 is TGTGCCAGCAGCTTAGTGGGGGGGATGGGGGAAAAACTGTTTTTT.